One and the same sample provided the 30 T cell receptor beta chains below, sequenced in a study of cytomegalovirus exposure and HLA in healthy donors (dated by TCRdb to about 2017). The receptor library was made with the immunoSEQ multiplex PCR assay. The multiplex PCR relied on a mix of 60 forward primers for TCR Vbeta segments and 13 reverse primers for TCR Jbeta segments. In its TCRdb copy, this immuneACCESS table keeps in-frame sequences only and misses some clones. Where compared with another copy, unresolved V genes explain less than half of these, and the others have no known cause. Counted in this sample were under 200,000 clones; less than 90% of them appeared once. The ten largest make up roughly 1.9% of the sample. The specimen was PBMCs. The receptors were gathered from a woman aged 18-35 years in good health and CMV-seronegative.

The CDR3, as DNA: TGTGCCAGCAGCTCCACCCGCCCGGGGGGGCAGGCAAAACTGTTTTTT. Translation: CASSSTRPGGQAKLFF. The V gene is TRBV7-9, the J gene TRBJ1-4, with a tentative D call TRBD1 (6 bases). The CDR3 is made up of 16 amino acids. V was trimmed by 4 bases and J by 10 bases, leaving 22 bases between them. The germline CDR1 and CDR2 sequences are SEHNR and FQNEAQ (reference sequence).

This CDR3 reads CASSLGGTNEKLFF. The CDR3 DNA follows: TGTGCCAGCAGCCTAGGCGGAACTAATGAAAAACTGTTTTTT. V is TRBV4-2 and J is TRBJ1-4; no firm D call. This CDR3 is built from 14 residues. V lost 4 bases and J 1 base, leaving 7 bases between the germline ends. CDR1 is LGHNA and CDR2 is YNFKEQ in the germline V gene.

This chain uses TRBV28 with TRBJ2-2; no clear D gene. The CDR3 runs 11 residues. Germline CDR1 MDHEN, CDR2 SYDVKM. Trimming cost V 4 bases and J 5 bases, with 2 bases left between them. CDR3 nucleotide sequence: TGTGCCAGCAGTTCAACCGGGGAGCTGTTTTTT. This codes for CASSSTGELFF.

The CDR3 DNA sequence: TGTGCCAGCAGCCAAAAACGGGGAGAAGCTTTCTTT. Translating it yields CASSQKRGEAFF. The chain uses TRBV11-2 and TRBJ1-1; no definite D call. Germline V gives CDR1 SGHAT, CDR2 FQNNGV. With 5 bases removed from V and 8 bases from J, the gap between germline ends came to 12 bases. The CDR3 has 12 amino acids.

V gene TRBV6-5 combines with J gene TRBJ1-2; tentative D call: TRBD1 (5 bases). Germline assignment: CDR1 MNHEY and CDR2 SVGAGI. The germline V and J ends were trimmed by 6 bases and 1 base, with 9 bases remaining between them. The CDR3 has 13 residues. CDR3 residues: CASRRDSNYGYTF. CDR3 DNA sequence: TGTGCCAGCAGACGAGACAGTAACTATGGCTACACCTTC.

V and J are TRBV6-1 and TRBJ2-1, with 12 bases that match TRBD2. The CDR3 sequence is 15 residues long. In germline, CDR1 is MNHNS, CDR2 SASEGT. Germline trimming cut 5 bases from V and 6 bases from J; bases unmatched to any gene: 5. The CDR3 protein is CASSLAGGLSNEQFF. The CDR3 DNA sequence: TGTGCCAGCAGTCTAGCGGGAGGGCTCAGCAATGAGCAGTTCTTC.

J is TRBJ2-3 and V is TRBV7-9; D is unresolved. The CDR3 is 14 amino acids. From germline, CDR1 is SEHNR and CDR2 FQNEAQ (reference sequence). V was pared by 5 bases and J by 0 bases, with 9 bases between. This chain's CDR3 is CASSGQPSTDTQYF. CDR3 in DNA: TGTGCCAGCAGCGGGCAGCCTAGCACAGATACGCAGTATTTT.

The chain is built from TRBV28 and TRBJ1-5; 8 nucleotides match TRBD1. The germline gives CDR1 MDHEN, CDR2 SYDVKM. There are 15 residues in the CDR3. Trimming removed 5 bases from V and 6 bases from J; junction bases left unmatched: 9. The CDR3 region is CASSVAGGASQPQHF. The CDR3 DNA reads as TGTGCCAGCAGTGTCGCAGGGGGCGCATCTCAGCCCCAGCATTTT. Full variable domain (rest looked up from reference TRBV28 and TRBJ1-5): DVKVTQSSRYLVKRTGEKVFLECVQDMDHENMFWYRQDPGLGLRLIYFSYDVKMKEKGDIPEGYSVSREKKERFSLILESASTNQTSMYLCASSVAGGASQPQHFGDGTRLSIL.

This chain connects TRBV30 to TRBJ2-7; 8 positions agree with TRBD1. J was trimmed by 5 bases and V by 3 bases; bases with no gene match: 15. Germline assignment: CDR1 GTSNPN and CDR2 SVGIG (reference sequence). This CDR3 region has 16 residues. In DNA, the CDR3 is TGTGCCTGGAGGAACCCTAGGGCAGGGGGCTTCAACGAGCAGTACTTC. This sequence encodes CAWRNPRAGGFNEQYF.

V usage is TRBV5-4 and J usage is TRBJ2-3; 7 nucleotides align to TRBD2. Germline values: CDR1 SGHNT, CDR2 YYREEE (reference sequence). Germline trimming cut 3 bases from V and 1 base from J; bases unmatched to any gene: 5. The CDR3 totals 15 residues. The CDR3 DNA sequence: TGTGCCAGCAGCTCGAGCGGGGAGGGCACAGATACGCAGTATTTT. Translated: CASSSSGEGTDTQYF.

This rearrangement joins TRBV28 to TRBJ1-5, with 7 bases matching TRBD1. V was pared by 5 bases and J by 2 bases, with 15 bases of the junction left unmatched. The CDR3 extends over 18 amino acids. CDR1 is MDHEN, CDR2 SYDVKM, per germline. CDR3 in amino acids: CASSLTGLVVRGNQPQHF. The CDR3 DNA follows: TGTGCCAGCAGTCTGACAGGGCTCGTGGTAAGGGGCAATCAGCCCCAGCATTTT. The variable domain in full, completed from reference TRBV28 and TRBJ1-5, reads DVKVTQSSRYLVKRTGEKVFLECVQDMDHENMFWYRQDPGLGLRLIYFSYDVKMKEKGDIPEGYSVSREKKERFSLILESASTNQTSMYLCASSLTGLVVRGNQPQHFGDGTRLSIL.

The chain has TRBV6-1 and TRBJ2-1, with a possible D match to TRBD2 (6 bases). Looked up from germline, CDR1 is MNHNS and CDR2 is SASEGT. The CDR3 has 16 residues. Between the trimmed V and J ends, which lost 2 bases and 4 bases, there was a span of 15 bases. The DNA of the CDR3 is TGTGCCAGCAGTGAAAGGAGGGCGAGTACGTACAATGAGCAGTTCTTC. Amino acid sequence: CASSERRASTYNEQFF.

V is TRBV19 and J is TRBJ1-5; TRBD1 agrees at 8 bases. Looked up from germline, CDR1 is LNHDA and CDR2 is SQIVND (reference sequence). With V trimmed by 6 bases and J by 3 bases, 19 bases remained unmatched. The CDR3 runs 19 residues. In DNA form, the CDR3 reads TGTGCCAGTAGCCCCTCTCGTCTACCGGGACAGGTTTTCAATCAGCCCCAGCATTTT. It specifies CASSPSRLPGQVFNQPQHF.

CDR3 DNA sequence: TGCACCAGCAGCCCGGGACTAGCGGGTGGCACAGATACGCAGTATTTT. Translation gives CTSSPGLAGGTDTQYF. The J gene is TRBJ2-3, the V gene TRBV1; the table calls TRBD2, which could not be checked here. TRBV1 is described as a pseudogene. The CDR3 is 16 amino acids.

CDR3 in DNA: TGTGCCTGGGTACCGGACGGGGTCTCCTACGAGCAGTACTTC. Translating gives CAWVPDGVSYEQYF. The J gene is TRBJ2-7, the V gene TRBV30; tentatively, D is TRBD2 (5 bases). Germline loops: CDR1 GTSNPN, CDR2 SVGIG (reference sequence). The CDR3 is 14 residues long. Trimming left V 5 bases short and J 0 bases short, with 14 bases between.

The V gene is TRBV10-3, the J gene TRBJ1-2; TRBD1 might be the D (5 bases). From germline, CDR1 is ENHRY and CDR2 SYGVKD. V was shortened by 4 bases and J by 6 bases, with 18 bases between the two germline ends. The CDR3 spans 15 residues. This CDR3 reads CAISARDSSSNGYTF. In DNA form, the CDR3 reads TGTGCCATCAGTGCAAGGGACTCCTCCAGCAATGGCTACACCTTC.

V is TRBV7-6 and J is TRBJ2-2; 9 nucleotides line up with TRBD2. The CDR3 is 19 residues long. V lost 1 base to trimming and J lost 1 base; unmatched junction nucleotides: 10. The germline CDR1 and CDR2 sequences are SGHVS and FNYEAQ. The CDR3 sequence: CASSLDGTSFWGNTGELFF. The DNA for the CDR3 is TGTGCCAGCAGCTTAGATGGGACTAGCTTTTGGGGGAACACCGGGGAGCTGTTTTTT.

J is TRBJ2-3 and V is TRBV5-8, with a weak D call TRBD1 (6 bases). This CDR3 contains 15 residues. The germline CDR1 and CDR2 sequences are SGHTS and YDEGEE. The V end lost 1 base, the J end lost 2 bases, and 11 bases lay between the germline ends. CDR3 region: CASSLTRDITDTQYF. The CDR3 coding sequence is TGTGCCAGCAGCTTGACACGGGACATCACAGATACGCAGTATTTT.

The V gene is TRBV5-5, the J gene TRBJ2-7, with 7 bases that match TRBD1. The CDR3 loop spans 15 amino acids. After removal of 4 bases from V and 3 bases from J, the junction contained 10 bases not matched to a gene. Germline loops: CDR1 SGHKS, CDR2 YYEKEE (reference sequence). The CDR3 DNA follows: TGTGCCAGCAGCCTACAGGGGCCGGGTCTCTACGAGCAGTACTTC. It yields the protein CASSLQGPGLYEQYF.

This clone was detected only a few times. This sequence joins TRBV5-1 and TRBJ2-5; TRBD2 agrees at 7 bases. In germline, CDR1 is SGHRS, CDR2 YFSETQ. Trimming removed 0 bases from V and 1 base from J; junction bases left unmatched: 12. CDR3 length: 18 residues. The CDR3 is CASSLEGQVGGVQETQYF. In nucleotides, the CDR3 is TGCGCCAGCAGCTTGGAGGGCCAGGTTGGGGGGGTCCAAGAGACCCAGTACTTC.

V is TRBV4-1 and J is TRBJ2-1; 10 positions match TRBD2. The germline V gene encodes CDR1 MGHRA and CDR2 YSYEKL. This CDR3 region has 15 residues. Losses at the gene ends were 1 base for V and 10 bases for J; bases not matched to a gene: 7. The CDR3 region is CASSQASGGPREQFF. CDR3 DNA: TGCGCCAGCAGCCAAGCTAGCGGGGGCCCAAGGGAGCAGTTCTTC.

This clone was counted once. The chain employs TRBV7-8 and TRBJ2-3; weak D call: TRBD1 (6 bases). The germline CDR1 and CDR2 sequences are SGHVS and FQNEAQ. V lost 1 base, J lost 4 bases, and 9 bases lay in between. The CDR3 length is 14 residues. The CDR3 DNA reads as TGTGCCAGCAGCTTAGGTGGGGGCCCAGATACGCAGTATTTT. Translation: CASSLGGGPDTQYF.

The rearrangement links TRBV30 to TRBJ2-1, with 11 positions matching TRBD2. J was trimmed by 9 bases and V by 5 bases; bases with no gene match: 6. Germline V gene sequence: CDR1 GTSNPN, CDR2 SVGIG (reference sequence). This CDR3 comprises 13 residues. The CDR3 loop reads CAWQLAGVSEQFF. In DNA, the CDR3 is TGTGCCTGGCAACTAGCGGGAGTGAGTGAGCAGTTCTTC.

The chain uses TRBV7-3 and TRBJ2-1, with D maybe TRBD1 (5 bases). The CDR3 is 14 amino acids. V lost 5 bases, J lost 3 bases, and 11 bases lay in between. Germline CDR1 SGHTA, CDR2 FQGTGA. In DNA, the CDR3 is TGTGCCAGCAGCCAGGATAGGGGCTACAATGAGCAGTTCTTC. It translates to CASSQDRGYNEQFF.

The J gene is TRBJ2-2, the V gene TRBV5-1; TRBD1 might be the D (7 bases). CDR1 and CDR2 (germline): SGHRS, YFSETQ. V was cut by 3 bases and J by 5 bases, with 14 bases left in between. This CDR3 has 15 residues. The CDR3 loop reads CASSWRDRATGELFF. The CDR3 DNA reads TGCGCCAGCAGCTGGAGGGACAGAGCAACCGGGGAGCTGTTTTTT.

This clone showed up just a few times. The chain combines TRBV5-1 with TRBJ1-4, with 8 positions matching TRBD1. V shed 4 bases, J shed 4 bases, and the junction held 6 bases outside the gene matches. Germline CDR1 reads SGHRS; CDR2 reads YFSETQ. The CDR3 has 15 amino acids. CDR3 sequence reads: CASSDYRGGNEKLFF. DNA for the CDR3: TGCGCCAGCAGCGACTACAGGGGGGGTAATGAAAAACTGTTTTTT.

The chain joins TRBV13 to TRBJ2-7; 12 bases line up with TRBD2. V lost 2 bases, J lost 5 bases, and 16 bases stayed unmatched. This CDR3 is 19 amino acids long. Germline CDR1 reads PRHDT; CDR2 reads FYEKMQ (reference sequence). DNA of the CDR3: TGTGCCAGCAGCTTATCCTCTTGGCTAGCGGGAGGGGGAAGGGACGAGCAGTACTTC. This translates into CASSLSSWLAGGGRDEQYF. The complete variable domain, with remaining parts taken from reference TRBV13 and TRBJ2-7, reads AAGVIQSPRHLIKEKRETATLKCYPIPRHDTVYWYQQGPGQDPQFLISFYEKMQSDKGSIPDRFSAQQFSDYHSELNMSSLELGDSALYFCASSLSSWLAGGGRDEQYFGPGTRLTVT.

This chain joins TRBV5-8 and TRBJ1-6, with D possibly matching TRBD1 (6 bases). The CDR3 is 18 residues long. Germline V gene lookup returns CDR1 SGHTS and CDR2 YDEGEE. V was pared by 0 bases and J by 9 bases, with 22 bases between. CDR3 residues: CASSLANIGGVPISPLHF. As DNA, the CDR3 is TGTGCCAGCAGCTTGGCCAATATAGGGGGAGTACCCATTTCACCCCTCCACTTT.

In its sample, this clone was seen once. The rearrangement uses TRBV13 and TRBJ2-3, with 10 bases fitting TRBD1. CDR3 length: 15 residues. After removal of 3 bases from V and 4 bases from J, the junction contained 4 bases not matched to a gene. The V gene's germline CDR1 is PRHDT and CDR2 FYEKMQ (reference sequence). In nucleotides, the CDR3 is TGTGCCAGCAGCTTTACCGGGACAGGGGCAGATACGCAGTATTTT. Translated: CASSFTGTGADTQYF.

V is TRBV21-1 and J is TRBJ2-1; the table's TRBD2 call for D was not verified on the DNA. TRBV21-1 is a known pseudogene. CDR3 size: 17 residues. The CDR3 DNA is TGTGCCAGCAGCAACCTGAAAGCGGGAGGGCCAGAGAATGAGCAGTTCTTC. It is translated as CASSNLKAGGPENEQFF.